The clone carrying this T cell receptor beta chain was detected many times. The antigen is not known. This entry comes from a study of spatial heterogeneity in lung cancer. Findings and limits, study-wide: It was found that expanded intratumoral alpha and beta TCR counts tracked tumor mutation counts.

Time point: sample taken at primary tumor resection. Sequencing was performed on whole RNA extracted from tumor and nontumor lung tissue, or from frozen PBMC, and the material was left unsorted. TCRdb itself ran the 5' RACE reads through MiXCR, one entry per CDR3 protein. The sample contains roughly 9,800 distinct CDR3 sequences, roughly 12% of which appear only once. The CDR3 runs 13 residues. Germline V CDR1 and CDR2: MNHNY, SVGAGI (reference sequence). Trimming removed 5 bases at V and 4 bases at J, with 12 bases between. The receptor's source is a female donor with early-stage non-small cell lung cancer. V and J are TRBV6-6 and TRBJ2-7; D may match TRBD1 or TRBD2 (6 bases each). The sample was lung tumor tissue, taken at surgery. CDR3 nucleotide sequence: TGTGCCAGCAGTCCTCAGGGGAGGTACGAGCAGTACTTC. Translated: CASSPQGRYEQYF.